This paragraph covers one T cell receptor (beta chain) sequence. Its antigen is undetermined. The data derive from a study of cytomegalovirus exposure and HLA in healthy donors. Study-wide results and limits: An analysis done earlier found most TCR beta V segments productive about 87% or about 30% of the time.

Amplification used 60 Vbeta primers and 13 Jbeta primers. Data came from immunoSEQ multiplex PCR; TCRdb stores just in-frame clones and leaves some out. Its table lists 150,000 or so clones. The sequence was collected from a woman between 45 and 65 years old in good health and CMV-seronegative. Sequencing was performed on PBMCs.

The CDR3 spells CASSVGLSNQPQHF. The CDR3 DNA sequence: TGTGCCAGCAGCGTAGGACTTAGCAATCAGCCCCAGCATTTT. V usage is TRBV9 and J usage is TRBJ1-5; D call uncertain. The CDR3 has 14 amino acids. Germline loops: CDR1 SGDLS, CDR2 YYNGEE. The V end lost 0 bases, the J end lost 0 bases, and 4 bases lay between the germline ends. Based on the CDR3 plus reference TRBV9 and TRBJ1-5, the full variable domain is DSGVTQTPKHLITATGQRVTLRCSPRSGDLSVYWYQQSLDQGLQFLIQYYNGEERAKGNILERFSAQQFPDLHSELNLSSLELGDSALYFCASSVGLSNQPQHFGDGTRLSIL.